This entry features one T cell receptor (beta chain) sequence. The data derive from a study of blood T cell repertoires in COVID-19. The method was immunoSEQ multiplex PCR; TCRdb's version includes in-frame clones alone and lacks a portion of them. The table shows about 42,000 clones, with about 77% occurring only once. The CDR3 extends over 15 amino acids. CDR1 is SGHTA and CDR2 is FQGNSA in the germline V gene. V was trimmed by 1 base and J by 0 bases, leaving 8 bases between them. Material for sequencing was peripheral blood. This clonotype was obtained from a woman aged 70 to 79 with acute or convalescent COVID-19. This chain uses TRBV7-2 with TRBJ2-3; D remains unclear. CDR3 sequence: CASSLVQASTDTQYF. Written as DNA, the CDR3 is TGTGCCAGCAGCTTAGTTCAGGCTAGCACAGATACGCAGTATTTT.